This is a list of T cell receptor beta chains from one sample in a study of vaccination and CD4 T cells after COVID-19. TCRdb reprocessed the PCR reads via MiXCR and lists one record per CDR3 protein. This sample has around 17,000 distinct CDR3 sequences, with approximately 40% found just once. Their specific antigens are unknown. The sequenced sample consisted of CD4+ T cells from blood, cultured in vitro. These TCRs come from a human donor who had recovered from COVID-19. CDR3s include the opening cysteine and the closing phenylalanine or tryptophan. A D gene is named only where the DNA matches it firmly. For some rows the clone size is stated as once, few or many, or as a class when expanded; others skip it.

clone size: few; D gene: NA; J gene: TRBJ2-7; CDR3 length: 15; V gene: TRBV5-8; CDR3 DNA: TGTGCCAGCAGCTTGGCAGGGCATAGCTCCTACGAGCAGTACTTC; CDR3 protein: CASSLAGHSSYEQYF
clone size: NA; D gene: NA; J gene: TRBJ2-5; CDR3 length: 13; V gene: TRBV6-5; CDR3 DNA: TGTGCCAGCAGTTCCCCGCAGGGCGAGACCCAGTACTTC; CDR3 protein: CASSSPQGETQYF
clone size: NA; D gene: NA; J gene: TRBJ2-7; CDR3 length: 13; V gene: TRBV6-1; CDR3 DNA: TGTGCCAGCAGCGGACTGGAGATGGGCGAGCAGTACTTC; CDR3 protein: CASSGLEMGEQYF
clone size: few; D gene: TRBD2; J gene: TRBJ2-3; CDR3 length: 16; V gene: TRBV7-8; CDR3 DNA: TGTGCCAGCAGCTTTACTAGCGGGAGGGGTACAGATACGCAGTATTTT; CDR3 protein: CASSFTSGRGTDTQYF
clone size: NA; D gene: NA; J gene: TRBJ2-3; CDR3 length: 15; V gene: TRBV11-2; CDR3 DNA: TGTGCCAGCAGCCCGCGTCTAGCAGTGACAGATACGCAGTATTTT; CDR3 protein: CASSPRLAVTDTQYF
clone size: few; D gene: NA; J gene: TRBJ2-2; CDR3 length: 15; V gene: TRBV6-2/TRBV6-3; CDR3 DNA: TGTGCCAGCAGTTGGACAGCGGCGAACACCGGGGAGCTGTTTTTT; CDR3 protein: CASSWTAANTGELFF
clone size: few; D gene: TRBD2; J gene: TRBJ2-2; CDR3 length: 16; V gene: TRBV19; CDR3 DNA: TGTGCCAGTAGTCCGACTAGCGGGAGTTTTACCGGGGAGCTGTTTTTT; CDR3 protein: CASSPTSGSFTGELFF
clone size: few; D gene: NA; J gene: TRBJ1-2; CDR3 length: 13; V gene: TRBV18; CDR3 DNA: TGTGCCAGCTCACCACGCCTCGGGGTTAGCTACACCTTC; CDR3 protein: CASSPRLGVSYTF
clone size: NA; D gene: TRBD2; J gene: TRBJ2-1; CDR3 length: 13; V gene: TRBV28; CDR3 DNA: TGTGCCAGCAGTTTAAGGGAGCGGGAGGGACAACTCTTC; CDR3 protein: CASSLREREGQLF
clone size: few; D gene: NA; J gene: TRBJ1-1; CDR3 length: 14; V gene: TRBV6-1; CDR3 DNA: TGTGCCAGCAGTGAGGCGGCACAGGACACTGAAGCTTTCTTT; CDR3 protein: CASSEAAQDTEAFF
clone size: NA; D gene: TRBD1; J gene: TRBJ1-5; CDR3 length: 15; V gene: TRBV28; CDR3 DNA: TGTGCCAGCAGTACGGACAGGGTGGGCAATCAGCCCCAGCATTTT; CDR3 protein: CASSTDRVGNQPQHF
clone size: NA; D gene: NA; J gene: TRBJ1-5; CDR3 length: 14; V gene: TRBV28; CDR3 DNA: TGTGCCAGCAGTTTCCCAGAGTCCTATCAGCCCCAGCATTTT; CDR3 protein: CASSFPESYQPQHF
clone size: few; D gene: NA; J gene: TRBJ1-5; CDR3 length: 15; V gene: TRBV20-1; CDR3 DNA: TGCAGTGCTAGAGATCAGCGAAGGAGCAATCAGCCCCAGCATTTT; CDR3 protein: CSARDQRRSNQPQHF
clone size: NA; D gene: NA; J gene: TRBJ2-2; CDR3 length: 15; V gene: TRBV2; CDR3 DNA: TGTGCCAGCAGGGGAGGCAGGGCGGACACCGGGGAGCTGTTTTTT; CDR3 protein: CASRGGRADTGELFF
clone size: NA; D gene: NA; J gene: TRBJ1-5; CDR3 length: 16; V gene: TRBV5-5; CDR3 DNA: TGTGCCAGCAGCGTCGATGCGTGGGGGGCTGATCAGCCCCAGCATTTT; CDR3 protein: CASSVDAWGADQPQHF